This TCR beta chain was retrieved from a study of T cells in Graves' hyperthyroidism and ophthalmopathy. General study findings and limits: Ophthalmopathy could be told apart from stable hyperthyroidism with a 13 V-J model.

Researchers barred patients who had uncontrolled infection, other autoimmune disease, pregnancy or lactation. To note about this clonotype: The target antigen is unknown.

TCR beta CDR3 region amplification was performed from RNA transcripts. When the TCR CDR3 underwent first-round RT-PCR, the HTBI primer set was used. TCRdb independently ran MiXCR on the multiplex PCR reads; one entry per CDR3 protein. The profile covers more than 600,000 distinct CDR3 sequences, with around 17% appearing a single time and around 7.7% taken by the ten largest. The germline CDR1 and CDR2 sequences are MNHNS and SASEGT. After removal of 5 bases from V and 12 bases from J, the junction contained 3 bases not matched to a gene. This CDR3 has 11 amino acids. The gene calls are TRBV6-1 and TRBJ2-1; 8 bases align to TRBD2. Sequenced: blood. The receptor was isolated from a man aged 18 to 29 with Graves' hyperthyroidism. The CDR3 here is CASSHTSGQFF. The CDR3 DNA sequence: TGTGCCAGCAGTCACACTAGCGGGCAGTTCTTC.